These 30 T cell receptor beta chains share one sample of origin, sequenced in a study of T cell repertoires in cytomegalovirus infection. Each CDR3 protein gets one entry after TCRdb re-called the reads with MiXCR. The table lists roughly 720,000 distinct CDR3 sequences, about 40% of them singletons. Sequencing was performed on PBMCs. The receptors stem from a human donor in good health (CMV status not recorded). Some clones in this sample may be carry-over from other donors' samples.

In DNA form, the CDR3 reads TGTGCCAGCAGCCCCGGAATAGCGGGCCACACAGATACGCAGTATTTT. Its translation: CASSPGIAGHTDTQYF. This chain joins TRBV7-2 and TRBJ2-3; 7 bases match TRBD2. Trimming at V came to 5 bases and at J to 2 bases, leaving 10 bases not matched to a gene. Germline CDR1 reads SGHTA; CDR2 reads FQGNSA. The CDR3 extends over 16 amino acids.

The chain carries TRBV4-2 and TRBJ1-6, with D maybe TRBD1 (6 bases). V lost 3 bases to trimming and J lost 3 bases, with 12 bases between them. The CDR3 contains 16 residues. Germline loops: CDR1 LGHNA, CDR2 YNFKEQ. The CDR3 sequence is CASSQGPDSYNSPLHF. CDR3 DNA sequence: TGTGCCAGCAGCCAGGGCCCGGACAGCTATAATTCACCCCTCCACTTT.

This clonotype was seen a few times. This chain connects TRBV27 to TRBJ2-1; TRBD1 might be the D (6 bases). This CDR3 region has 17 residues. Trimming pared 5 bases from V and 0 bases from J, leaving 17 bases between. In germline, CDR1 is MNHEY, CDR2 SMNVEV (reference sequence). The CDR3 spells CASSPGAGLSSYNEQFF. CDR3 sequence (DNA): TGTGCCAGCAGTCCAGGGGCAGGCCTAAGCTCCTACAATGAGCAGTTCTTC.

This rearrangement joins TRBV20-1 to TRBJ1-5; possibly TRBD1 for D (6 bases). CDR1 DFQATT and CDR2 SNEGSKA come from the germline V gene (reference sequence). CDR3 length equals 16 residues. V lost 0 bases to trimming and J lost 0 bases, with 12 bases between them. CDR3 coding DNA: TGCAGTGCTAGAGAGGGAGGGGGTTATAGCAATCAGCCCCAGCATTTT. Translation gives CSAREGGGYSNQPQHF.

A few counts support this clonotype. J is TRBJ2-7 and V is TRBV28; 12 bases match TRBD1. Germline lookup yields CDR1 MDHEN and CDR2 SYDVKM. The CDR3 contains 15 residues. V trimming: 2 bases; J trimming: 6 bases; junction bases outside the gene matches: 5. CDR3 loop: CASSLPGQGASEQYF. CDR3 nucleotides: TGTGCCAGCAGTTTACCGGGACAGGGGGCGAGCGAGCAGTACTTC.

This clonotype appeared a few times. This sequence joins TRBV6-6 and TRBJ1-5; TRBD1 matches at 7 bases. CDR1 is MNHNY and CDR2 is SVGAGI in the germline V gene (reference sequence). The CDR3 runs 15 residues. The trim removed 6 bases at V and 2 bases at J, leaving 7 bases unmatched. The CDR3 is CASRDVTGGNQPQHF. The DNA of the CDR3 is TGTGCCAGCAGGGACGTTACAGGGGGCAATCAGCCCCAGCATTTT.

This clonotype was recorded a few times. V gene TRBV5-1 combines with J gene TRBJ2-3; 7 bases line up with TRBD1. The CDR3 extends over 16 amino acids. V gave up 4 bases and J gave up 0 bases; unmatched junction bases: 8. Germline loops: CDR1 SGHRS, CDR2 YFSETQ. The CDR3 coding sequence is TGCGCCAGCAGCAGAACAGGGGAACCTAGCACAGATACGCAGTATTTT. Residues: CASSRTGEPSTDTQYF.

This clonotype was recorded many times. This sequence joins TRBV7-2 and TRBJ2-1; D is unresolved. The CDR3 sequence is 14 residues long. V was shortened by 1 base and J by 6 bases, with 10 bases between the two germline ends. Germline V gene lookup returns CDR1 SGHTA and CDR2 FQGNSA. This CDR3 reads CASSLEPTANEQFF. The CDR3 nucleotides are TGTGCCAGCAGCTTAGAACCCACGGCCAATGAGCAGTTCTTC.

This chain uses TRBV6-5 with TRBJ2-1; TRBD2 matches at 8 bases. Germline CDR1 is MNHEY and CDR2 is SVGAGI. CDR3 size: 15 residues. V trimming: 6 bases; J trimming: 4 bases; junction bases outside the gene matches: 8. In DNA form, the CDR3 reads TGTGCCAGCAGCCCCACGGGCGGGGGGTACAATGAGCAGTTCTTC. Its translation: CASSPTGGGYNEQFF.

The chain is built from TRBV28 and TRBJ2-7, with unresolved D. The V and J ends lost 8 bases and 2 bases respectively, with 13 bases between them. This CDR3 contains 13 residues. CDR1 is MDHEN, CDR2 SYDVKM, per germline. Here the CDR3 reads CASEKGQAYEQYF. The CDR3 nucleotides are TGTGCCAGCGAAAAAGGGCAGGCCTACGAGCAGTACTTC.

At least ten counts were recorded for this clonotype. This CDR3 reads CASSDRRVAADTQYF. CDR3 DNA sequence: TGTGCCAGCAGTGACAGACGGGTAGCTGCAGATACGCAGTATTTT. This rearrangement joins TRBV2 to TRBJ2-3; D gene uncertain. The V gene lost 3 bases and the J gene lost 4 bases, with 14 bases spanning the gap. Germline CDR1 reads SNHLY; CDR2 reads FYNNEI. The CDR3 has 15 residues. Drawing the rest from reference TRBV2 and TRBJ2-3, the complete variable domain is EPEVTQTPSHQVTQMGQEVILRCVPISNHLYFYWYRQILGQKVEFLVSFYNNEISEKSEIFDDQFSVERPDGSNFTLKIRSTKLEDSAMYFCASSDRRVAADTQYFGPGTRLTVL.

As regards this clonotype: It may be a read error: a sequence one base away is much more abundant. V usage is TRBV7-6 and J usage is TRBJ1-2, with D possibly TRBD1 on 6 matching bases. Per the germline V gene, CDR1 is SGHVS and CDR2 is FNYEAQ. Deletions cut 6 bases from V and 8 bases from J, with 22 bases between. This CDR3 has 15 amino acids. CDR3 amino acids: CASSWGAEQRGGYTF. The CDR3 DNA sequence: TGTGCCAGCAGTTGGGGGGCCGAGCAGAGGGGCGGCTACACCTTC.

This clonotype was seen at least ten times. This rearrangement joins TRBV13 to TRBJ1-6, with TRBD1 matching over 12 bases. Germline loops: CDR1 PRHDT, CDR2 FYEKMQ (reference sequence). Trimming removed 5 bases from V and 11 bases from J; junction bases left unmatched: 4. The CDR3 runs 14 residues. The CDR3: CASSLGTGGTPLHF. The CDR3 DNA sequence: TGTGCCAGCAGCCTCGGGACAGGGGGCACACCCCTCCACTTT.

The DNA for the CDR3 is TGTGCCAGCACCGGCGGTCCGGGCTCCTACAATGAGCAGTTCTTC. Encoded protein: CASTGGPGSYNEQFF. The V gene is TRBV6-1, the J gene TRBJ2-1; the D is unclear. Germline values: CDR1 MNHNS, CDR2 SASEGT. The V gene lost 7 bases and the J gene lost 0 bases, with 13 bases spanning the gap. CDR3 length: 15 amino acids.

The chain links TRBV12-3 or TRBV12-4 to TRBJ2-5, with 8 bases lining up with TRBD2. The CDR3 totals 14 residues. Germline trimming cut 3 bases from V and 3 bases from J; bases unmatched to any gene: 3. Here the CDR3 DNA reads TGTGCCAGCAGTTTTCGGCGGGGGGAAGAGACCCAGTACTTC. Translated: CASSFRRGEETQYF.

Many counts were recorded for this clonotype. The CDR3 is CASSYPVASHEQFF. As DNA, the CDR3 is TGTGCCAGCAGCTACCCCGTCGCGTCCCATGAGCAGTTCTTC. This chain links TRBV7-2 with TRBJ2-1; D remains unclear. Trimming pared 4 bases from V and 8 bases from J, leaving 15 bases between. There are 14 residues in the CDR3. The germline CDR1 and CDR2 sequences are SGHTA and FQGNSA.

The chain recombines TRBV23-1 with TRBJ2-7; D gene unclear. TRBV23-1 is assigned to the ORF class and has an uncertain function. The CDR3 is made up of 11 amino acids. The V end lost 4 bases, the J end lost 6 bases, and 7 bases lay between the germline ends. The CDR3 region is CASSRRCEQYF. The CDR3 DNA follows: TGCGCCAGCAGTCGGCGTTGCGAGCAGTACTTC.

To note about this clonotype: With a much larger clone just one base away, this may be a read error. V is TRBV6-8 and J is TRBJ1-5; D is unclear. The V end lost 6 bases, the J end lost 2 bases, and 20 bases lay between the germline ends. The CDR3 length is 17 residues. Germline-derived CDR1 and CDR2 are MNHGY and SAAAGT. The CDR3 sequence: CASRPQVWADCNQPQHF. As DNA, the CDR3 is TGTGCCAGCAGACCCCAGGTCTGGGCAGATTGCAATCAGCCCCAGCATTTT.

The rearrangement links TRBV28 to TRBJ2-1; TRBD2 aligns across 12 bases. V shed 0 bases, J shed 8 bases, and the junction held 5 bases outside the gene matches. The CDR3 has 16 residues. Germline-derived CDR1 and CDR2 are MDHEN and SYDVKM. In DNA, the CDR3 is TGTGCCAGCAGTTTATGGGAGACTAGCGGGAGAGATGAGCAGTTCTTC. The encoded protein is CASSLWETSGRDEQFF.

The rearrangement links TRBV28 to TRBJ1-4, with D possibly TRBD1 on 5 matching bases. Between the trimmed V and J ends, which lost 6 bases and 4 bases, there was a span of 15 bases. The CDR3 runs to 15 residues. In germline, CDR1 is MDHEN, CDR2 SYDVKM. The CDR3 region is CASRTGRLRNEKLFF. Written as DNA, the CDR3 is TGTGCCAGCAGGACGGGGCGTCTGCGTAATGAAAAACTGTTTTTT. Together with reference TRBV28 and TRBJ1-4, the CDR3 gives the full variable domain: DVKVTQSSRYLVKRTGEKVFLECVQDMDHENMFWYRQDPGLGLRLIYFSYDVKMKEKGDIPEGYSVSREKKERFSLILESASTNQTSMYLCASRTGRLRNEKLFFGSGTQLSVL.

This clonotype has a handful of counts. The chain recombines TRBV12-3 or TRBV12-4 with TRBJ2-4; 10 positions agree with TRBD2. Losses at the gene ends were 2 bases for V and 6 bases for J; bases not matched to a gene: 4. The CDR3 length is 15 residues. CDR3 nucleotide sequence: TGTGCCAGCAGTTTAATTGCTAGCGGGAGAAACATTCAGTACTTC. Translated: CASSLIASGRNIQYF.

The rearrangement uses TRBV7-9 and TRBJ2-5, with 11 bases aligning to TRBD1. This CDR3 spans 17 amino acids. Germline CDR1 and CDR2: SEHNR and FQNEAQ (reference sequence). V shed 4 bases and J 5 bases; nucleotides not matched to a gene: 12. The CDR3 nucleotides are TGTGCCAGCAGCTCCTCGGACAGGGGGCTCTCCAGGGAGACCCAGTACTTC. Protein: CASSSSDRGLSRETQYF.

V usage is TRBV7-9 and J usage is TRBJ2-3, with D perhaps matching TRBD1 (5 bases). The V end lost 3 bases, the J end lost 1 base, and 14 bases lay between the germline ends. CDR1 and CDR2 from the germline V gene are SEHNR and FQNEAQ (reference sequence). This CDR3 comprises 16 residues. The CDR3 DNA is TGTGCCAGCAGCTTTGACGCAGGCAGGGGCACAGATACGCAGTATTTT. This encodes CASSFDAGRGTDTQYF. Complete variable domain (other parts from reference TRBV7-9 and TRBJ2-3): DTGVSQNPRHKITKRGQNVTFRCDPISEHNRLYWYRQTLGQGPEFLTYFQNEAQLEKSRLLSDRFSAERPKGSFSTLEIQRTEQGDSAMYLCASSFDAGRGTDTQYFGPGTRLTVL.

The chain couples TRBV28 to TRBJ2-2, with TRBD2 matching 10 bases. V was clipped by 4 bases and J by 6 bases; unmatched bases: 5. Germline V CDR1 and CDR2: MDHEN, SYDVKM. This CDR3 comprises 15 residues. The CDR3, as DNA: TGTGCCAGCAGTTCAACTAGCGGGGTCCCCGGGGAGCTGTTTTTT. Translating gives CASSSTSGVPGELFF.

This clonotype showed up many times. CDR3 coding DNA: TGTGCCAGCACCCCGGGGGCTCAGCCCCAGCATTTT. It is translated as CASTPGAQPQHF. V gene TRBV7-8 combines with J gene TRBJ1-5, with a weak D call TRBD1 (6 bases). V was cut by 7 bases and J by 6 bases, with 10 bases left in between. Germline CDR1 and CDR2: SGHVS and FQNEAQ. This CDR3 region has 12 residues.

The chain recombines TRBV7-4 with TRBJ2-1, with 7 bases fitting TRBD1. The CDR3 loop spans 15 amino acids. After removal of 5 bases from V and 8 bases from J, the junction contained 12 bases not matched to a gene. The germline gives CDR1 SGHVT, CDR2 SQSDAQ. CDR3 nucleotides: TGTGCCAGCAGCCCATTTAGGGGGCGCGTCGATGAGCAGTTCTTC. Encoded protein: CASSPFRGRVDEQFF.

Remarks on this clonotype: The CDR3 carries no conserved terminal phenylalanine or tryptophan, so it likely arises from a read error. Here the CDR3 reads CASSTDPGQGNTEAFI. The DNA for the CDR3 is TGTGCCAGCAGCACCGATCCCGGACAGGGGAACACTGAAGCTTTCATT. The chain joins TRBV7-6 to TRBJ1-1; 8 bases map to TRBD1. This CDR3 is 16 amino acids long. Germline loops: CDR1 SGHVS, CDR2 FNYEAQ. The V and J ends lost 5 bases and 1 base, in that order; junction bases with no gene match: 9.

At least ten counts were recorded for this clonotype. CDR3 nucleotides: TGTGCCATCAACGGACATACCCAAGAGACCCAGTACTTC. Translated, it gives CAINGHTQETQYF. The J gene is TRBJ2-5, the V gene TRBV28, with a weak D call TRBD1 (5 bases). The CDR3 is 13 amino acids. The V gene lost 10 bases and the J gene lost 1 base, with 13 bases spanning the gap. Germline CDR1 reads MDHEN; CDR2 reads SYDVKM.

This clonotype was seen at least ten times. The chain recombines TRBV7-6 with TRBJ2-5; D is possibly TRBD2 (6 bases). The CDR3 runs to 14 residues. Germline CDR1 and CDR2: SGHVS and FNYEAQ. V lost 3 bases and J lost 3, with 11 bases in between. In nucleotides, the CDR3 is TGTGCCAGCAGCTTGGGCCGGGAGAAAGAGACCCAGTACTTC. Translation gives CASSLGREKETQYF. Looking up the rest from reference TRBV7-6 and TRBJ2-5 gives the full variable domain: GAGVSQSPRYKVTKRGQDVALRCDPISGHVSLYWYRQALGQGPEFLTYFNYEAQQDKSGLPNDRFSAERPEGSISTLTIQRTEQRDSAMYRCASSLGREKETQYFGPGTRLLVL.

The V gene is TRBV6-6, the J gene TRBJ2-3; the D is unclear. V was cut by 2 bases and J by 4 bases, with 10 bases left in between. Germline V lookup: CDR1 MNHNY, CDR2 SVGAGI (reference sequence). The CDR3 is 14 amino acids. The DNA for the CDR3 is TGTGCCAGCAGTTACACCCGGGTAGCAGATACGCAGTATTTT. Protein sequence: CASSYTRVADTQYF.